Listed below are T cell receptor beta chains from one sample, sequenced in a study of blood T cell repertoires in COVID-19. Measured with immunoSEQ multiplex PCR; TCRdb has only the in-frame clones, and not every one. This sample has approximately 280,000 clones, with around 86% found just once. The sequenced material came from peripheral blood. Every receptor here comes from a man aged 50-59 years with acute or convalescent COVID-19. The CDR3 runs from the conserved cysteine through the conserved F or W. A D gene is named only where the DNA matches it firmly. Clone size is shown for a subset of rows, as once, few, many or a class of expanded clone.

-	TRBV18	TRBJ1-2	-	TGTGCCAGCTCAGCCGGGACACCTAACTATGGCTACACCTTC	CASSAGTPNYGYTF
-	TRBV5-1	TRBJ1-2	-	TGCGCCAGCAGGCCAGAGGTACTCTATGGCTACACCTTC	CASRPEVLYGYTF
-	TRBV24-1	TRBJ1-1	-	TGTGCCACCAGTGATCCTTCTACAGGGTACACTGAAGCTTTCTTT	CATSDPSTGYTEAFF
-	TRBV7-2	TRBJ1-6	once	TGTGCCAGCAGCCCAATCGTAGGGGCCTATAATTCACCCCTCCACTTT	CASSPIVGAYNSPLHF
-	TRBV4-2	TRBJ1-2	many	TGTGCCAGCAGCCAAGGACAGGCCCCTAACTATGGCTACACCTTC	CASSQGQAPNYGYTF
-	TRBV11-3	TRBJ2-5	-	TGTGCCAGCAGCCCCCCCGGTCCCGACCAAGAGACCCAGTACTTC	CASSPPGPDQETQYF
TRBD1	TRBV18	TRBJ1-2	-	TGTGCCAGCTCACCGAGACAGGGTCAAGACTATGGCTACACCTTC	CASSPRQGQDYGYTF
TRBD2	TRBV2	TRBJ2-5	-	TGTGCCAGCAGTGGTAGCGGGGGTAGACGGGAGACCCAGTACTTC	CASSGSGGRRETQYF
-	TRBV11-1	TRBJ2-5	-	TGTGCCAGCAGCCCTAGGGGTGGGGAGACCCAGTACTTC	CASSPRGGETQYF
-	TRBV18	TRBJ1-1	-	TGTGCCAGCTCAGGACTAACGAACACTGAAGCTTTCTTT	CASSGLTNTEAFF